A single sample gave rise to the 17 T cell receptor beta chains below, sequenced in a study of blood T cell repertoires in COVID-19. Clones were read by immunoSEQ multiplex PCR, and TCRdb kept only the in-frame ones, dropping some. The sample has more than 250,000 clones; roughly 83% are singletons. The material sequenced was peripheral blood. These receptors were collected from a man aged 60 to 75 who had recovered from COVID-19.

The rearrangement links TRBV11-2 to TRBJ2-1, with D possibly being TRBD2 (5 bases). The germline CDR1 and CDR2 sequences are SGHAT and FQNNGV. V was trimmed by 6 bases and J by 4 bases, leaving 16 bases between them. The CDR3 is made up of 15 amino acids. CDR3 DNA: TGTGCCAGCAGGTACACTAGACTCCGTTACAATGAGCAGTTCTTC. Translated, it gives CASRYTRLRYNEQFF. The whole variable domain, remainder taken from reference TRBV11-2 and TRBJ2-1, is EAGVAQSPRYKIIEKRQSVAFWCNPISGHATLYWYQQILGQGPKLLIQFQNNGVVDDSQLPKDRFSAERLKGVDSTLKIQPAKLEDSAVYLCASRYTRLRYNEQFFGPGTRLTVL.

With respect to this clone: The same CDR3 arises from other DNA sequences in this sample as well. This sequence joins TRBV6-5 and TRBJ2-2; 7 positions agree with TRBD1. CDR3 length: 14 residues. Losses at the gene ends were 8 bases for V and 1 base for J; bases not matched to a gene: 4. Germline CDR1 is MNHEY and CDR2 is SVGAGI. The CDR3 is CASSRTGNTGELFF. CDR3 in DNA: TGTGCCAGCTCCCGGACAGGGAACACCGGGGAGCTGTTTTTT.

The chain couples TRBV29-1 to TRBJ2-5; 10 bases line up with TRBD2. The CDR3 runs 13 residues. The V gene's germline CDR1 is SQVTM and CDR2 ANQGSEA. The trim removed 6 bases at V and 9 bases at J, leaving 10 bases unmatched. The CDR3 region is CSVGRLAGAAQYF. The DNA of the CDR3 is TGCAGCGTCGGACGGCTAGCGGGAGCAGCCCAGTACTTC.

The V gene is TRBV2, the J gene TRBJ2-7; 9 bases line up with TRBD1. The ends lost 4 bases at V and 3 bases at J; junction bases unmatched: 4. CDR1 is SNHLY and CDR2 is FYNNEI in the germline V gene. The CDR3 length is 14 residues. CDR3 region: CASSAPGQGYEQYF. In DNA form, the CDR3 reads TGTGCCAGCAGTGCACCGGGACAGGGCTACGAGCAGTACTTC.

The chain couples TRBV30 to TRBJ2-2, with unresolved D. The germline V gene encodes CDR1 GTSNPN and CDR2 SVGIG (reference sequence). V gave up 3 bases and J gave up 3 bases, with 8 bases separating them. The CDR3 runs to 13 residues. This CDR3 is CAWSPVYTGELFF. CDR3 DNA sequence: TGTGCCTGGAGCCCCGTGTACACCGGGGAGCTGTTTTTT.

This clone occurred a few times. The rearrangement uses TRBV7-2 and TRBJ1-6, with D possibly being TRBD1 (5 bases). CDR1 is SGHTA and CDR2 is FQGNSA in the germline V gene. CDR3 size: 15 residues. V shed 6 bases and J shed 7 bases, with 16 bases lying between them. The CDR3 reads CASRGGGGRNSPLHF. The CDR3 nucleotides are TGTGCCAGCAGGGGCGGGGGGGGACGGAATTCACCCCTCCACTTT.

The V and J genes are TRBV19 and TRBJ1-1, with 7 nucleotides matching TRBD1. Per the germline V gene, CDR1 is LNHDA and CDR2 is SQIVND (reference sequence). The CDR3 sequence is 14 residues long. The ends lost 3 bases at V and 0 bases at J; junction bases unmatched: 1. The CDR3 reads CASSMGQMNTEAFF. The CDR3 coding sequence is TGTGCCAGTAGTATGGGACAGATGAACACTGAAGCTTTCTTT.

The V call is TRBV5-4, the J call TRBJ2-1, with TRBD1 as a possible D gene (6 bases). V was cut by 0 bases and J by 6 bases, with 13 bases left in between. This CDR3 contains 15 residues. Germline values: CDR1 SGHNT, CDR2 YYREEE (reference sequence). CDR3 nucleotide sequence: TGTGCCAGCAGCTTGGTACAGGGTTACCTCAATGAGCAGTTCTTC. Its protein product is CASSLVQGYLNEQFF.

V and J are TRBV11-2 and TRBJ1-1, with D unclear. With 3 bases removed from V and 8 bases from J, the gap between germline ends came to 7 bases. The CDR3 totals 11 residues. Per the germline V gene, CDR1 is SGHAT and CDR2 is FQNNGV. CDR3 residues: CASSFSSEAFF. As DNA, the CDR3 is TGTGCCAGCAGCTTCTCGTCCGAAGCTTTCTTT.

The rearrangement joins TRBV28 to TRBJ2-7; 9 nucleotides line up with TRBD1. The germline CDR1 and CDR2 sequences are MDHEN and SYDVKM. The CDR3 has 16 amino acids. V was clipped by 5 bases and J by 0 bases; unmatched bases: 8. CDR3 sequence reads: CASSHNRGLISYEQYF. For the CDR3, the DNA is TGTGCCAGCAGTCACAACAGGGGGCTAATCTCCTACGAGCAGTACTTC.

This chain uses TRBV5-3 with TRBJ2-2; weak D call: TRBD2 (5 bases). TRBV5-3 is an ORF, with its function uncertain. The CDR3 contains 16 residues. The germline V and J ends were trimmed by 0 bases and 4 bases, with 13 bases remaining between them. This CDR3 reads CARSLAGLGSTGELFF. The DNA for the CDR3 is TGTGCCAGAAGCTTGGCCGGGCTAGGGAGCACCGGGGAGCTGTTTTTT.

This sequence joins TRBV28 and TRBJ2-5; D is perhaps TRBD1 (6 bases). This CDR3 spans 13 amino acids. CDR1 and CDR2 (germline): MDHEN, SYDVKM. The V gene lost 6 bases and the J gene lost 5 bases, with 13 bases spanning the gap. Here the CDR3 reads CASRQGGEETQYF. The CDR3 DNA reads as TGTGCCAGCAGACAAGGGGGTGAGGAGACCCAGTACTTC.

The chain uses TRBV11-3 and TRBJ2-7, with TRBD1 identical over 9 bases. The CDR3 length is 13 residues. The V gene end was trimmed by 4 bases and the J gene end by 4 bases; junction bases not matched to a gene: 2. Germline CDR1 and CDR2: SGHNT and YENEEA. Written as DNA, the CDR3 is TGTGCCAGCAGCTACGGACAGGGGTACGAGCAGTACTTC. This gives the protein CASSYGQGYEQYF.

The chain links TRBV15 to TRBJ2-6; weak D call: TRBD2 (5 bases). Germline V gene lookup returns CDR1 LNHNV and CDR2 YYDKDF (reference sequence). Trimming took off 6 bases at V and 0 bases at J, with 6 bases between the two ends. This CDR3 contains 14 residues. CDR3 amino acids: CATRTNSGANVLTF. CDR3 nucleotides: TGTGCCACCAGGACTAACTCTGGGGCCAACGTCCTGACTTTC.

A single count supports this clone. J is TRBJ1-5 and V is TRBV7-8; D is unresolved. Trimming pared 1 base from V and 0 bases from J, leaving 7 bases between. CDR3 length equals 15 residues. CDR1 is SGHVS, CDR2 FQNEAQ, per germline. This chain's CDR3 is CASSLVQNSNQPQHF. Written as DNA, the CDR3 is TGTGCCAGCAGCTTAGTCCAGAATAGCAATCAGCCCCAGCATTTT.

The J gene is TRBJ1-1, the V gene TRBV16, with D possibly TRBD1 on 6 matching bases. Germline-derived CDR1 and CDR2 are KGHSY and FQNENV. V was shortened by 2 bases and J by 4 bases, with 11 bases between the two germline ends. The CDR3 is 14 amino acids. Here the CDR3 reads CASSQRGGATEAFF. CDR3 coding DNA: TGTGCCAGCAGCCAACGGGGGGGGGCCACTGAAGCTTTCTTT. Looking up the rest from reference TRBV16 and TRBJ1-1 gives the full variable domain: GEEVAQTPKHLVRGEGQKAKLYCAPIKGHSYVFWYQQVLKNEFKFLISFQNENVFDETGMPKERFSAKCLPNSPCSLEIQATKLEDSAVYFCASSQRGGATEAFFGQGTRLTVV.

The chain couples TRBV18 to TRBJ2-2, with 7 nucleotides matching TRBD1. Germline V gene data show CDR1 as KGHSH and CDR2 as LQKENI. Losses at the gene ends were 3 bases for V and 3 bases for J; bases not matched to a gene: 4. This CDR3 is built from 15 residues. As DNA, the CDR3 is TGTGCCAGCTCACCCGACAGGGCGGACACCGGGGAGCTGTTTTTT. Residues: CASSPDRADTGELFF.